This record concerns one T cell receptor (beta chain) sequence. Its specific antigen is unknown. The record has no base qualities; no much larger clone is one base away. Receptors were amplified or captured by the immunoSEQ multiplex PCR assay. For the multiplex PCR, a mixture combining 60 forward primers for TCR Vbeta segments and 13 reverse primers for TCR Jbeta segments was used. The CDR3 region of rearranged TCR beta genes was amplified from genomic DNA by a multiplex PCR assay. The Illumina HiSeq System was used to sequence the amplified TCR beta libraries as 87-base-pair reads. The authors' pipeline ran thus. In a later analysis, tens of millions of unique TCR beta chains were counted across the roughly 700 repertoires, and approximately 9.9 million of these chains were shared by at least two donors. To remove PCR and sequencing errors, raw reads were error-corrected and collapsed into unique sequences using a nearest-neighbor algorithm that merged closely related sequences. Alignment of CDR3 sequences to IMGT reference sequences was used to assign V, D and J gene segments. For a sequence to be retained, a match of at least six nucleotides to both a V gene segment and a J gene segment was required. Rearrangements were classified as productive when the CDR3 lacked stop codons and remained in frame with V and J, and all other rearrangements were classified as non-productive. CDR3 was defined according to IMGT convention as the region running from the second conserved V-encoded cysteine to the conserved J-encoded phenylalanine. The earlier analysis of about 560 of the donors excluded any sequence lacking an unambiguous match to a single V gene segment. In an earlier analysis of around 590 of the donors, a V segment was called functional when productive rearrangements were above 56.7%, and segregating when the standard deviation between donors exceeded 5%. To diagnose cytomegalovirus status from the catalog of TCR beta chain sequences, a statistical classification framework was built. A later analysis assigned V and J genes by comparing TCR nucleotide sequences with IMGT/GENE-DB human TR gene sequences. The TCRdist pipeline was used in a later analysis to assign CDR3 sequences and most-parsimonious VDJ recombination scenarios. In a later analysis, each TCR beta chain was defined by its CDR3 amino acid sequence together with its V-gene family, and reads lacking a unique V-gene family were excluded. A later analysis removed nearly 600 highly shared, low-generation-probability nucleotide sequences to deal with suspected cross-contamination and a sequencing artifact. A later analysis calculated a clonal expansion index for each public chain from normalized within-repertoire ranks of inferred template counts. In a later analysis, generation probabilities were computed with a VDJ recombination model fitted to out-of-frame rearrangements, and the resulting probabilities were checked against IGoR. A later analysis scored TCR-TCR, TCR-HLA and TCR-CMV co-occurrence with hypergeometric tests, applying a repertoire-size bias correction to TCR pairs. A later analysis estimated false discovery rates by permuting HLA or CMV assignments 20 times. A later analysis grouped co-occurring TCRs with DBSCAN, adding TCRdist sequence similarity when clustering within HLA-allele-positive subsets. Repertoires with fewer than 30,000 or more than 120,000 public chains were left out of co-occurrence clustering, as were roughly five repertoires with anomalous nucleotide sharing. TCRdb obtained this table from immuneACCESS and retained in-frame rearrangements with V and J assigned. These tables miss some clones; where compared with another copy, unresolved V genes account for less than half of the shortfall, and the remainder is unexplained. V and J calls and clone size are given by that table; D and trimming were obtained from the DNA. Across this sample there are 150,000 to 200,000 clones, with around 80% seen only once. The ten largest clones represent about 0.72% of the sample.

V trim: 5 bases; J trim: 4 bases; unmatched bases: 6. CDR1 and CDR2 were assigned from the germline V gene as SGHAT and FQNNGV. There are 14 amino acids in the CDR3, from cysteine to phenylalanine inclusive. Only the CDR3 region is kept as DNA, spanning 42 bases read in frame from base 1. The sample comes from a study of cytomegalovirus exposure and HLA in healthy donors (dated by TCRdb to about 2017). In the study overall: In an earlier analysis of some 610 of the donors, approximately 260 Gb of sequence data and 117 million unique TCR beta sequences from 150 million to 200 million T cells were reported. The study aimed to test whether cataloging public T cell receptors could reveal signatures of past pathogen exposure. Every repertoire in the discovery cohort had been generated on one and the same sequencing platform. The study profiled the T cell repertoires of 550 to 700 subjects by immunosequencing and related them to cytomegalovirus serostatus. Genome-wide SNP genotypes for about 65% of the roughly 700 donors were used in a later genetic analysis, which treated that subset as a discovery cohort. To decide whether each TCR beta V gene segment behaved as functional or pseudogenic, an earlier analysis of some 580 of the donors relied on high-throughput TCR beta sequencing. Five DR-DQ haplotypes were treated as single units for association and clustering because of strong linkage in the cohort. A separate validation cohort of 100 to 150 different subjects was used in addition to the roughly 640-subject first cohort. A later analysis re-examined previously published TCR beta repertoires from more than 550 donors and added high-resolution HLA genotyping to investigate patterns of TCR occurrence. Donor age, sex, ethnicity and CMV serostatus were compiled together with the repertoire data. Rather than using new phenotypic data, the later analysis identified candidate immune exposures from TCR beta sequences and from how often those sequences occurred across donors. An early release covering roughly 600 HLA-typed donors comprised approximately 300 gigabases of sequencing data and 85 million to 100 million unique TCR sequences. The number of typed donors differed by locus: about 620-630 for A, B, C, DRB1 and DQB1; 522 for DQA1; 606 for DPA1; and 400 to 480 for DPB1. Both class I and class II loci were covered by HLA typing, at four-digit resolution. Among around 400 genotyped donors of the cohort, an average of about 240,000 unique TCR beta nucleotide sequences were sequenced per donor, roughly 20% of them non-productive. Among the approximately 400 genotyped donors, under 90% belonged to the genetic ancestry cluster associated with self-reported Caucasian donors. The study combined high-throughput TCR immunosequencing, statistical association of individual TCRs with disease status, and machine learning to predict cytomegalovirus infection status. Overall results and qualifications from the work: Because counts were too low, about 17 rarely observed V segments, including chromosome 9 orphons, were excluded from the earlier analysis of around 640 of the donors. Correlated functional status among segregating V segments might reflect linkage disequilibrium, but an unknown experimental factor could not be ruled out. In vitro tests confirmed that a few of the cytomegalovirus-associated TCR beta chains recognize cytomegalovirus antigens. In both the original and validation cohorts, the classifier was reported to diagnose cytomegalovirus status with high specificity and sensitivity. An earlier analysis of approximately 540 of the donors showed that most TCR beta V segments appeared in productive rearrangements either about 90% or about 30% of the time, which broadly matched IMGT annotations. A later analysis found that HLA-associated TCR beta chains were more clonally expanded and had lower generation probabilities than equally common non-associated chains. According to a later analysis, most CMV-associated TCR beta chains appeared to be HLA-restricted, and the HLA associations seemed to be driven largely by CMV exposure. A later genetic analysis associated a missense DCLRE1C variant with V-gene and J-gene trimming of TCR beta chains, and an independent cohort replicated the association. In the study, about 150 TCR beta chains were listed as associated with cytomegalovirus. In a later genetic analysis, fewer N-insertions in productive TCRs were reported among donors in an Asian-associated ancestry cluster than the 666-donor mean. At a false discovery rate of 0.05, a later analysis linked under 20,000 TCR beta sequences to specific HLA alleles. Because the 87-base-pair reads could not distinguish some IMGT-functional V segments, including TRBV6-2 and TRBV6-3, those segments were excluded. According to a later analysis, parvovirus B19, influenza, CMV and Epstein-Barr virus appeared linked to several top co-occurrence clusters. The sequencing pipeline was judged likely to have produced a cluster of highly shared sequence variants as a technical artifact. This cohort had only TCR beta chains sequenced, and the lack of alpha or paired-chain data limited which features could be detected. It was suggested by the authors that the approach could potentially be generalized to other disease states and immunological phenotypes. Across donors, most TCR sequences were observed very rarely, whereas some public TCRs were present in many individuals. The only immune exposure information available for the cohort was CMV serostatus. Roughly uniform sequencing depth across donors was assumed in presence/absence analyses, although this assumption may not hold. HLA typing was unavailable for some donors at each locus, so association tests used only the typed subset. Strong co-occurrence of HLA alleles, especially DR and DQ, made assigning TCR associations to individual alleles difficult. In a later analysis, the rate of TCR association differed among HLA loci, with DRB1 alleles having the most associated TCRs and HLA-C alleles having the fewest. A further reported finding was that TCR beta sequences accurately predicted the HLA-A and HLA-B alleles for most subjects in the first cohort.

The cohort was made up of several hundred healthy bone marrow donors. Cohort members were all nominally healthy when sampled, although unrecorded immune exposures were likely present. The donor tested CMV seronegative, placing the donor among the 350 to 400 seronegative members of the cohort. Every donor gave a peripheral blood sample, and the peripheral blood mononuclear cells from that sample were used for TCR beta sequencing. Genomic DNA extraction from the blood cell samples was performed with the Qiagen DNeasy Blood Extraction Kit. The chain is encoded by TRBV11-2 joined to TRBJ1-2, with 8 bases aligning to TRBD1. Sequences were obtained from PBMCs. The sequence came from a woman aged 40-49 years in good health and CMV-seronegative. The base sequence is TGTGCCAGCAGCCCGGACAGGGCGGGCTATGGCTACACCTTC. Its product reads: CASSPDRAGYGYTF.